These T cell receptor beta chains were read from a single sample in a study of T cell responses to AZD1222 COVID-19 vaccine. TCRdb keeps only in-frame clones here, not all; method: immunoSEQ multiplex PCR. The sample contains around 130,000 clones, about nine tenths of which appear only once. The sample was peripheral blood, taken on day 0 of AZD1222 vaccination. These receptors originate from an adult in good health. The CDR3 runs from the conserved cysteine through the conserved F or W. The D gene is left open where the match is weak. Size tells how often a clone was seen (once, few, many) or the class of an expanded clone, and some rows leave it out.

d_call,v_call,clone_size,j_call,cdr3_aa,cdr3_nt
NA,TRBV19,once,TRBJ1-6,CASSIGSGAPLHF,TGTGCCAGTAGTATTGGTTCTGGGGCACCCCTCCACTTT
TRBD1,TRBV3-1/TRBV3-2,once,TRBJ2-5,CASSRRTGGLETQYF,TGTGCCAGCAGCCGGAGGACAGGGGGCTTAGAGACCCAGTACTTC
NA,TRBV7-9,NA,TRBJ1-2,CASSLGVGVEGYTF,TGTGCCAGCAGCTTAGGAGTCGGGGTAGAAGGCTACACCTTC
TRBD1,TRBV7-9,NA,TRBJ1-1,CASSLAQYRGAGGSTEAFF,TGTGCCAGCAGCTTAGCTCAGTATAGAGGAGCAGGGGGGAGCACTGAAGCTTTCTTT
TRBD1,TRBV24-1,NA,TRBJ2-7,CATKPYPGQFFPPWEQYF,TGTGCCACCAAACCATACCCGGGACAGTTCTTTCCCCCTTGGGAGCAGTACTTC
NA,TRBV5-1,NA,TRBJ1-5,CASSLRGGNQPQHF,TGCGCCAGCAGCTTGAGGGGGGGCAATCAGCCCCAGCATTTT
NA,TRBV7-3,NA,TRBJ1-1,CASSLSGGNTEAFF,TGTGCCAGCAGCTTATCCGGGGGGAACACTGAAGCTTTCTTT
NA,TRBV5-5,NA,TRBJ2-7,CASSSGRQGTYEQYF,TGTGCCAGCAGCTCCGGGAGACAGGGCACCTACGAGCAGTACTTC
NA,TRBV28,NA,TRBJ1-1,CASRHSTEAFF,TGTGCCAGCAGGCACAGCACTGAAGCTTTCTTT
TRBD1,TRBV5-5,few,TRBJ2-7,CASSVTGYEQYF,TGTGCCAGCAGCGTGACAGGGTACGAGCAGTACTTC
NA,TRBV5-8,NA,TRBJ1-6,CASTPGALHF,TGTGCCAGCACCCCTGGGGCCCTCCACTTT
NA,TRBV5-1,many,TRBJ2-2,CASSLPGANTGELFF,TGCGCCAGCAGCTTACCAGGGGCAAACACCGGGGAGCTGTTTTTT
TRBD1,TRBV6-5,NA,TRBJ1-1,CASRPTGGTEAFF,TGTGCCAGCAGACCGACAGGGGGCACTGAAGCTTTCTTT
TRBD1,TRBV5-1,NA,TRBJ2-1,CASKVGQGSEQFF,TGCGCCAGCAAAGTGGGACAGGGCAGTGAGCAGTTCTTC
NA,TRBV18,NA,TRBJ2-7,CASSPPSASRYEQYF,TGTGCCAGCTCACCACCGAGCGCTAGCCGGTACGAGCAGTACTTC
NA,TRBV11-2,NA,TRBJ2-1,CASSSPGSYNEQFF,TGTGCCAGCAGCTCCCCGGGTTCCTACAATGAGCAGTTCTTC
NA,TRBV18,NA,TRBJ1-5,CASSPGREYSNQPQHF,TGTGCCAGCTCACCTGGCAGGGAATATAGCAATCAGCCCCAGCATTTT
NA,TRBV21-1,NA,TRBJ2-1,CASSKAGITGGPHEQFF,TGTGCCAGCAGCAAAGCGGGTATAACGGGAGGGCCCCATGAGCAGTTCTTC
NA,TRBV6-1,NA,TRBJ2-7,CASSEPFDTGTYEQYF,TGTGCCAGCAGTGAGCCATTTGATACAGGGACCTACGAGCAGTACTTC
NA,TRBV9,NA,TRBJ1-6,CASSGGPGTYNSPLHF,TGTGCCAGCAGCGGTGGACCAGGCACCTATAATTCACCCCTCCACTTT
TRBD2,TRBV11-1,once,TRBJ2-2,CATAPGLANTGELFF,TGTGCAACCGCGCCTGGACTAGCGAACACCGGGGAGCTGTTTTTT
NA,TRBV12-3/TRBV12-4,NA,TRBJ2-3,CASSLPPDTQYF,TGTGCCAGCAGTTTACCCCCGGATACGCAGTATTTT
NA,TRBV6-7,NA,TRBJ1-1,CASSSARRMNTEAFF,TGTGCCAGCAGTTCCGCCCGACGGATGAACACTGAAGCTTTCTTT
TRBD2,TRBV5-4,NA,TRBJ2-1,CASSLEAAGGKQFF,TGTGCCAGCAGCTTGGAGGCTGCGGGGGGGAAGCAGTTCTTC
TRBD1,TRBV5-4,NA,TRBJ2-5,CASRHRTGNQETQYF,TGTGCCAGCAGACACCGGACAGGGAACCAAGAGACCCAGTACTTC
TRBD2,TRBV10-1,NA,TRBJ2-1,CASSEWGGRADEQFF,TGCGCCAGCAGTGAGTGGGGCGGGAGGGCCGATGAGCAGTTCTTC
TRBD2,TRBV4-1,NA,TRBJ2-3,CASSRTPGTSGGSTDTQYF,TGCGCCAGCAGCCGGACGCCCGGGACTAGCGGGGGGAGCACAGATACGCAGTATTTT
NA,TRBV11-2,few,TRBJ2-7,CASSVAWGSYEQYF,TGTGCCAGCAGCGTGGCGTGGGGTTCCTACGAGCAGTACTTC
TRBD1,TRBV7-2,NA,TRBJ1-2,CASSQDRGRNYGYTF,TGTGCCAGCAGCCAAGACAGGGGGAGAAACTATGGCTACACCTTC
NA,TRBV11-2,NA,TRBJ1-2,CASSRDYGYTF,TGTGCCAGCTCCCGGGACTATGGCTACACCTTC
NA,TRBV3-1/TRBV3-2,NA,TRBJ2-5,CASSHSRIQETQYF,TGTGCCAGCAGCCACAGCCGGATCCAAGAGACCCAGTACTTC
NA,TRBV27,NA,TRBJ1-4,CASSFGVGQNEKLFF,TGTGCCAGCAGTTTTGGGGTGGGGCAGAACGAAAAACTGTTTTTT
NA,TRBV4-1,many,TRBJ1-3,CASSQVWSSGNTIYF,TGCGCCAGCAGCCAAGTTTGGTCCTCTGGAAACACCATATATTTT
NA,TRBV6-5,NA,TRBJ1-2,CASSPWTAINYGYTF,TGTGCCAGCAGTCCCTGGACAGCTATCAACTATGGCTACACCTTC
NA,TRBV4-1,NA,TRBJ1-6,CASSQVPGTRGNSPLHF,TGCGCCAGCAGCCAAGTCCCCGGGACAAGGGGTAATTCACCCCTCCACTTT
NA,TRBV3-1/TRBV3-2,NA,TRBJ2-1,CASSQEWGGAPYNEQFF,TGTGCCAGCAGCCAAGAGTGGGGGGGGGCGCCCTACAATGAGCAGTTCTTC
NA,TRBV7-3,NA,TRBJ2-7,CASSLAGSYEQYF,TGTGCCAGCAGCCTCGCAGGGTCCTACGAGCAGTACTTC